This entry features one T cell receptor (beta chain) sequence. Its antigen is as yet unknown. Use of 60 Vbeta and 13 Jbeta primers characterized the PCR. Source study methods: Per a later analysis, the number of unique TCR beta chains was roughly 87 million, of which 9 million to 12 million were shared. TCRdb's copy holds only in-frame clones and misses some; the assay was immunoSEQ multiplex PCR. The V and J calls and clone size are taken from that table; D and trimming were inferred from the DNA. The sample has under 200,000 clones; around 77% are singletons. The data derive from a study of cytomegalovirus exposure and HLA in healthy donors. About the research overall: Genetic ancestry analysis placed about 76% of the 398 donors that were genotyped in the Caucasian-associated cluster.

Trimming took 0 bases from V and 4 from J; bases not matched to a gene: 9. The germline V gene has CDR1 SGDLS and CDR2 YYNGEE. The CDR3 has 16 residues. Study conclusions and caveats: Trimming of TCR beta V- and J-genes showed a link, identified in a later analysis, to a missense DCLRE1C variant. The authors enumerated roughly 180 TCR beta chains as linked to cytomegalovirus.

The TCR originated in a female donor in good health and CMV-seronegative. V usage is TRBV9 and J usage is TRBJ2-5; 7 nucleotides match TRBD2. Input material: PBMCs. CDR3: CASSVGGAGARETQYF. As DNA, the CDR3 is TGTGCCAGCAGCGTAGGAGGGGCGGGAGCCCGAGAGACCCAGTACTTC.